This TCR beta chain was found in a study of T cell repertoires in aging, cancer and after chemotherapy. Study-wide context: Pre- and post-chemotherapy samples were paired from glioblastoma patients treated with temozolomide-based therapy. Study results and caveats: Age-matched healthy donors had significantly more diverse, less clonal blood TCR repertoires than untreated cancer patients. In cancer patients, declining TCR diversity with age involved lost richness and lost evenness.

A mixed TRB-A/B primer pool amplified rearranged TRB by multiplex touch-down PCR. One entry per CDR3 protein results from TCRdb running MiXCR on the multiplex PCR reads. The repertoire holds around 9,000 distinct CDR3 sequences, with over 40% as singletons. In regard to this clonotype: Antigen: not known. This may be a read error, as it is one base from a much larger clone.

Amplification of TCR beta used genomic DNA extracted from peripheral blood. The sequence was collected from a human donor with a solid tumor. The sequenced sample was blood.

The CDR3 coding sequence is TGCAGCGTTGAAGCGGGAGTTAGCACAGATACGCAGTATTTT. Its translation: CSVEAGVSTDTQYF. The V and J genes are TRBV29-1 and TRBJ2-3; D possibly corresponds to TRBD2 (6 bases). Germline CDR1 is SQVTM and CDR2 is ANQGSEA. There are 14 residues in the CDR3. V lost 1 base to trimming and J lost 0 bases, with 8 bases between them.